This TCR beta chain stems from a study of blood T cell repertoires in COVID-19. This CDR3 spans 13 amino acids. With V trimmed by 4 bases and J by 6 bases, 5 bases remained unmatched. From germline, CDR1 is LGHDT and CDR2 YNNKEL (reference sequence). Sequencing was performed with immunoSEQ multiplex PCR; in TCRdb, only in-frame clones are kept and a portion is missing. Of under 200,000 clones listed, approximately 86% were seen once; the top ten hold 2.5% to 3%. Sequencing was done on a sample of peripheral blood. The chain carries TRBV3-1 (or the pseudogene TRBV3-2) and TRBJ2-7, with 8 bases aligning to TRBD2. The receptor was isolated from an elderly woman with COVID-19, enrolled during active disease. CDR3 DNA sequence: TGTGCCAGCAGCCTTCCCGGGACTAGCGAGCAGTACTTC. It translates to CASSLPGTSEQYF.